Shown below are 26 T cell receptor beta chains from a single sample sequenced in a study of cytomegalovirus exposure and HLA in healthy donors. Vbeta (60) and Jbeta (13) primers were used in the PCR. Assay: immunoSEQ multiplex PCR; the TCRdb copy retains only in-frame clones and omits some. The top ten hold around 3.2% of the sample, which has about 100,000 clones, 65% to 75% seen once. The sequencing input was PBMCs. The receptor source for this set is a female donor in good health and CMV-seropositive.

This chain links TRBV6-4 with TRBJ2-1; TRBD1 aligns across 10 bases. V was clipped by 4 bases and J by 6 bases; unmatched bases: 9. CDR3 length: 16 amino acids. Germline CDR1 and CDR2: MRHNA and SNTAGT. The CDR3 sequence is CASSAVTGGASNEQFF. The CDR3 DNA follows: TGTGCCAGCAGTGCCGTGACAGGGGGCGCATCCAATGAGCAGTTCTTC.

This clone has just one count. The chain links TRBV28 to TRBJ2-2; 7 bases are shared with TRBD1. CDR1 MDHEN and CDR2 SYDVKM come from the germline V gene. Trimming cost V 9 bases and J 5 bases; bases outside gene matches: 12. This CDR3 contains 15 residues. CDR3 bases: TGTGCCAGTCTACTCCAATACAGGGGAACCGGGGAGCTGTTTTTT. Translated: CASLLQYRGTGELFF.

The CDR3 is CATSRGLDSYGYTF. In nucleotides, the CDR3 is TGTGCCACCAGCAGAGGGTTAGACAGCTATGGCTACACCTTC. The chain recombines TRBV15 with TRBJ1-2; possible D gene TRBD1, 5 bases. Trimming took 1 base from V and 4 from J, leaving 10 bases between them. Per germline, CDR1 LNHNV and CDR2 YYDKDF (reference sequence). This CDR3 region has 14 residues.

This clone appeared a single time. The rearrangement links TRBV10-3 to TRBJ2-7; D unclear. Looked up from germline, CDR1 is ENHRY and CDR2 is SYGVKD. The CDR3 has 13 amino acids. Trimming took 3 bases from V and 2 from J, leaving 8 bases between them. CDR3 sequence: CAISDGHPYEQYF. CDR3 sequence (DNA): TGTGCCATCAGTGATGGGCACCCCTACGAGCAGTACTTC.

The J gene is TRBJ2-2, the V gene TRBV29-1; TRBD1 matches 10 bases. The trim removed 7 bases at V and 1 base at J, leaving 6 bases unmatched. This CDR3 spans 15 amino acids. Per the germline V gene, CDR1 is SQVTM and CDR2 is ANQGSEA. The CDR3 DNA is TGCAGCGCCCGAGACAGGGGGCGGAACACCGGGGAGCTGTTTTTT. Its translation is CSARDRGRNTGELFF.

The chain recombines TRBV7-8 with TRBJ2-5, with TRBD2 matching over 9 bases. From germline, CDR1 is SGHVS and CDR2 FQNEAQ. This CDR3 has 15 amino acids. V lost 3 bases, J lost 3 bases, and 5 bases stayed unmatched. The CDR3 nucleotides read TGTGCCAGCAGCTTCCTAGCGGGGCTGGAAGAGACCCAGTACTTC. It encodes CASSFLAGLEETQYF. The full variable domain, its missing parts supplied by reference TRBV7-8 and TRBJ2-5, is GAGVSQSPRYKVAKRGQDVALRCDPISGHVSLFWYQQALGQGPEFLTYFQNEAQLDKSGLPSDRFFAERPEGSVSTLKIQRTQQEDSAVYLCASSFLAGLEETQYFGPGTRLLVL.

This clone was seen more than once but under ten times. Here the CDR3 DNA reads TGTGCCAGCAGCCCCAGGGGGGCGGACACCGGGGAGCTGTTTTTT. This encodes CASSPRGADTGELFF. The genes are TRBV6-4 and TRBJ2-2; TRBD1 might be the D (7 bases). Per germline, CDR1 MRHNA and CDR2 SNTAGT. This CDR3 is built from 15 residues. Trimming shortened V by 6 bases and J by 3 bases, and 14 bases separated the two germline ends.

The V and J genes are TRBV28 and TRBJ1-5; the D gene is possibly TRBD1 (5 bases). In germline, CDR1 is MDHEN, CDR2 SYDVKM. The CDR3 is 15 amino acids. V was cut by 7 bases and J by 0 bases, with 13 bases left in between. CDR3 DNA: TGTGCCAGCAAGGCAGGCAGGGCTAGCAATCAGCCCCAGCATTTT. Protein sequence: CASKAGRASNQPQHF.

Only one count was recorded for this clone. The chain combines TRBV4-2 with TRBJ1-5; TRBD1 agrees at 11 bases. J was trimmed by 6 bases and V by 5 bases; bases with no gene match: 6. CDR1 is LGHNA and CDR2 is YNFKEQ in the germline V gene. This CDR3 region has 15 residues. As DNA, the CDR3 is TGTGCCAGCAGCTCATCGGACAGGGGGCTTCAGCCCCAGCATTTT. Amino acid sequence: CASSSSDRGLQPQHF.

This chain joins TRBV9 and TRBJ2-2, with unresolved D. This CDR3 is built from 13 residues. Germline CDR1 SGDLS, CDR2 YYNGEE. V lost 0 bases to trimming and J lost 8 bases, with 8 bases between them. In DNA, the CDR3 is TGTGCCAGCAGCGTAGGGGTGGAGGGGGAGCTGTTTTTT. Its translation: CASSVGVEGELFF.

V gene TRBV11-2 combines with J gene TRBJ2-3, with D possibly matching TRBD1 (6 bases). Trimming removed 5 bases at V and 2 bases at J, with 14 bases between. The CDR3 covers 15 residues. CDR1 SGHAT and CDR2 FQNNGV come from the germline V gene. Written as DNA, the CDR3 is TGTGCCAGCAGCCCATCACAGGGCTACACAGATACGCAGTATTTT. As protein: CASSPSQGYTDTQYF.

The chain joins TRBV2 to TRBJ1-2; TRBD1 aligns across 11 bases. The CDR3 has 12 residues. The V gene's germline CDR1 is SNHLY and CDR2 FYNNEI. V shed 9 bases and J 8 bases; nucleotides not matched to a gene: 5. In nucleotides, the CDR3 is TGTGCCAGTGGACAGGGGGCTCGGGGCTACACCTTC. Its protein is CASGQGARGYTF.

The genes are TRBV7-2 and TRBJ2-2; 8 bases are shared with TRBD2. Per the germline V gene, CDR1 is SGHTA and CDR2 is FQGNSA. Trimming removed 1 base from V and 8 bases from J; junction bases left unmatched: 3. The CDR3 runs 14 residues. The CDR3 is CASSLDQREGELFF. In DNA form, the CDR3 reads TGTGCCAGCAGCTTAGACCAGCGGGAGGGGGAGCTGTTTTTT.

The V gene is TRBV25-1, the J gene TRBJ2-1; the match to TRBD1 covers 12 bases. Germline CDR1 is MGHDK and CDR2 is SYGVNS. Trimming took 3 bases from V and 14 from J; bases not matched to a gene: 11. This CDR3 comprises 15 residues. In nucleotides, the CDR3 is TGTGCCAGCAGTGATGTCGGCCGGGACAGGGGGCCGGAGTTCTTC. Residues: CASSDVGRDRGPEFF.

In this sample, this clone turned up many times. The rearrangement joins TRBV6-1 to TRBJ2-2, with 10 nucleotides matching TRBD2. This CDR3 contains 15 residues. Losses at the gene ends were 3 bases for V and 6 bases for J; bases not matched to a gene: 4. Germline V gene sequence: CDR1 MNHNS, CDR2 SASEGT. The chain's CDR3 is CASSESGGGSGELFF. In DNA form, the CDR3 reads TGTGCCAGCAGTGAGAGCGGGGGGGGCTCCGGGGAGCTGTTTTTT.

In its sample, this clone was seen a few times. The V gene is TRBV4-3, the J gene TRBJ2-2, with D possibly TRBD2 on 6 matching bases. CDR3 length equals 16 residues. Trimming left V 4 bases short and J 2 bases short, with 14 bases between. Germline V gene sequence: CDR1 LGHNA, CDR2 YSLEER. The CDR3 here is CASSPAREVNTGELFF. In DNA form, the CDR3 reads TGCGCCAGCAGCCCCGCAAGGGAGGTCAACACCGGGGAGCTGTTTTTT.

This rearrangement joins TRBV7-3 to TRBJ2-1; 8 bases map to TRBD2. In germline, CDR1 is SGHTA, CDR2 FQGTGA. The CDR3 is made up of 14 amino acids. The V gene end was trimmed by 10 bases and the J gene end by 5 bases; junction bases not matched to a gene: 10. CDR3 loop: CATTLLAGDNEQFF. CDR3 coding DNA: TGTGCCACCACCCTTCTAGCGGGTGACAATGAGCAGTTCTTC.

This clone was counted a single time. The chain combines TRBV21-1 with TRBJ1-2; the D call TRBD1 from the table was never checked on the DNA. TRBV21-1 is annotated as a pseudogene. The CDR3 has 15 amino acids. CDR3 residues: CASSNRDRVHYGYTF. The CDR3 DNA follows: TGTGCCAGCAGCAACCGGGACAGGGTCCACTATGGCTACACCTTC.

CDR3 bases: TGTGCCAGCAGCTTAGGGGCCGGACAGGGTACGGGGGAGACCCAGTACTTC. Protein sequence: CASSLGAGQGTGETQYF. The chain couples TRBV11-2 to TRBJ2-5; the match to TRBD1 covers 8 bases. Per the germline V gene, CDR1 is SGHAT and CDR2 is FQNNGV. This CDR3 region has 17 residues. J was trimmed by 5 bases and V by 1 base; bases with no gene match: 12.

The V gene is TRBV28, the J gene TRBJ1-2, with 11 positions matching TRBD1. Germline CDR1 is MDHEN and CDR2 is SYDVKM. The junction had 3 bases not matched to a gene; V was cut back by 2 bases and J by 7 bases. The CDR3 spans 14 residues. The CDR3 coding sequence is TGTGCCAGCAGTTTAAGGACAGGGGGCAGTGGCTACACCTTC. This codes for CASSLRTGGSGYTF.

V and J are TRBV16 and TRBJ2-3; 8 bases match TRBD1. The V gene's germline CDR1 is KGHSY and CDR2 FQNENV. CDR3 length: 16 amino acids. J was trimmed by 6 bases and V by 4 bases; bases with no gene match: 12. The CDR3 bases are TGTGCCAGCAGCCTCAGAGCAGGGGGCGAGATGGATACGCAGTATTTT. Its protein is CASSLRAGGEMDTQYF.

This clone has ten or more counts. The chain is built from TRBV5-5 and TRBJ2-7, with 9 bases fitting TRBD1. The CDR3 has 15 residues. V lost 0 bases, J lost 2 bases, and 3 bases stayed unmatched. The germline V gene encodes CDR1 SGHKS and CDR2 YYEKEE (reference sequence). The CDR3 nucleotides are TGTGCCAGCAGCTTGGGTCGGACAGGGGCCTACGAGCAGTACTTC. Translating it yields CASSLGRTGAYEQYF.

This chain joins TRBV21-1 and TRBJ1-5. TRBV21-1 is described as a pseudogene. This CDR3 is built from 15 residues. The CDR3 is CASTRWRPSNQPQHF. The CDR3 bases are TGTGCCAGCACCCGGTGGAGGCCTAGCAATCAGCCCCAGCATTTT.

The chain joins TRBV7-8 to TRBJ2-7; no clear D gene. Trimming took 4 bases from V and 3 from J, leaving 7 bases between them. CDR1 is SGHVS and CDR2 is FQNEAQ in the germline V gene. This CDR3 is built from 12 residues. CDR3 protein: CASSSDGYEQYF. CDR3 nucleotides: TGTGCCAGCAGCTCAGATGGCTACGAGCAGTACTTC.

This clone appeared a single time. This rearrangement joins TRBV7-2 to TRBJ2-3; D not certain. Germline-derived CDR1 and CDR2 are SGHTA and FQGNSA. V lost 6 bases and J 1 base, leaving 5 bases between the germline ends. The CDR3 is 12 amino acids. CDR3: CASSFGTDTQYF. The DNA for the CDR3 is TGTGCCAGCAGTTTCGGCACAGATACGCAGTATTTT.

The chain links TRBV7-2 to TRBJ1-5, with D maybe TRBD1 (5 bases). The V gene's germline CDR1 is SGHTA and CDR2 FQGNSA. The CDR3 totals 15 residues. V was clipped by 5 bases and J by 4 bases, with 15 bases between them. The CDR3 protein is CASSPGGAENQPQHF. The CDR3 DNA reads TGTGCCAGCAGCCCCGGTGGGGCAGAGAATCAGCCCCAGCATTTT.